Listed below are T cell receptor beta chains from one sample, sequenced in a study of T-cell memory formation after mild COVID-19. TCRdb reprocessed the 5' RACE reads with MiXCR, giving one entry per CDR3 protein. Of under 150,000 distinct CDR3 sequences in the sample, roughly 20% are singletons; the top ten hold approximately 41%. The specimen sequenced was PBMCs or a T cell subset sorted from them (not recorded which). The receptors derive from a man younger than 35 who had mild COVID-19 (a few samples of this study predate the infection). Cell type and time point are not known. CDR3s leave out the opening cysteine and the closing phenylalanine or tryptophan.

cdr3_aa v_call
ASSGTAQETQY TRBV10-2
ASSPPGLAANEQF TRBV3-1
SVEDRGTGELF TRBV29-1
ASSLSGGNEQF TRBV27
SVEDRQGIPGELF TRBV29-1
ASSPLWAGGAGELF TRBV4-1
ASSTGVGNQPQH TRBV6-2/TRBV6-3
ASSYRGPYEQY TRBV6-2/TRBV6-3
ASSTGTLSSYNEQF TRBV7-9
ASSQEDGGNTEAF TRBV4-1
ASSDPGQGTDTQY TRBV5-1
SAAWRGGAFETQY TRBV20-1
ASSLLSGINEQF TRBV7-8
ASSPYGLHTEAF TRBV5-1
ASSLGTSEETQY TRBV5-4
ASSQAPGGWEEYGYT TRBV4-1
ASSTTGSQPQH TRBV6-5
ASSLTRTSGTDTQY TRBV5-6
ASSRDRGNQPQH TRBV6-2/TRBV6-3
ASSEGQGPGQTEAF TRBV6-1
AWGTPGELF TRBV30
AISGGGIFYNEQF TRBV10-3
ASSYEVSEQF TRBV6-2/TRBV6-3
ASSPTGGVYGYT TRBV7-9
SAWLGGHTSTDTQY TRBV20-1
ASSQFRLGTGKNIQY TRBV4-1
SADERGTDTQY TRBV20-1
ASSLYDTSTDTQY TRBV11-2
ATSTGEGYNEQF TRBV24-1
ASSLEAGYSGNTIY TRBV5-1
ASSLVSSGTPKTQY TRBV7-8
ASSLRPGTGTNTEAF TRBV7-9
ASSHRSGATDTQY TRBV4-1
ASSGNRGTYEQY TRBV9
ATRGVGYNEQF TRBV15
ASRQQPSGGHNEQF TRBV7-2
ASSLARTSGGPEQY TRBV7-9
SARVAFYGYT TRBV20-1
SASGLAGGRSSYNEQF TRBV20-1
ASRTSGMGNTEAF TRBV6-6
ASSLGEHTHTCYEQY TRBV7-6
ASSVASGPNTEAF TRBV9
ASSERTGDRIHGYT TRBV9
ASSGGGPNEQF TRBV12-3/TRBV12-4
ASSDTTLLSTDTQY TRBV11-2
ASSLGLYEQY TRBV13
ASSPRPGKNTEAF TRBV7-2
ASSLPGGPTEAF TRBV7-9
ASSITGSRIYGYT TRBV19
ASGPDSGQGVNEQF TRBV12-5
SVATGSSYEQY TRBV29-1
ASSQGAEQPQH TRBV12-3/TRBV12-4
ASSFWGQAGHTGELF TRBV5-1